One T cell receptor (beta chain) is described in this entry. Its antigen is as yet unknown. This record comes from a study of Ad26.COV2.S vaccination and SARS-CoV-2 variants. Profiling relied on immunoSEQ multiplex PCR, and the TCRdb table lists in-frame clones only, not all of them. There are some 500,000 clones in the sample; about 88% occur only once, and around 2.5% lies in the top ten. After removal of 4 bases from V and 2 bases from J, the junction contained 4 bases not matched to a gene. The germline CDR1 and CDR2 sequences are SGHRS and YFSETQ. CDR3 length equals 14 residues. Treatment here: some 19 received Ad26.COV2.S at low or high dose, single or two shots; several received placebo; per-sample allocation not given. Sampling took place 63 days after the first vaccine or placebo injection. An Ad26 vector expressing Wuhan-strain SARS-CoV-2 spike constituted the vaccine. General study points: Non-spike TCR breadth was similar in vaccine and placebo recipients. Substantial breadth was reportedly displayed by spike-specific CD8+ and CD4+ T cell responses after vaccination.

The rearrangement joins TRBV5-1 to TRBJ2-3; 7 positions agree with TRBD2. The sample here was peripheral blood, taken in a trial of Ad26.COV2.S vaccine versus placebo. This sequence originates from a person between 18 and 65 years old who received the Ad26.COV2.S COVID-19 vaccine or a placebo. The CDR3 coding sequence is TGCGCCAGCAGCCCGGGACTACTCACAGATACGCAGTATTTT. This encodes CASSPGLLTDTQYF.